This T cell receptor (beta chain) was observed in a study of cytomegalovirus exposure and HLA in healthy donors. Study conclusions and caveats: A later analysis found most CMV-associated TCR beta chains apparently HLA-restricted.

Remarks on this clone: Its specificity is unknown.

The PCR used 60 Vbeta and 13 Jbeta primers. TCRdb's table, derived via immunoSEQ multiplex PCR, lists solely in-frame clones and lacks some. The sample table includes under 65,000 clones. Germline CDR1 is MGHRA and CDR2 is YSYEKL. Trimming took 2 bases from V and 3 from J, leaving 5 bases between them. The CDR3 contains 12 residues. The chain couples TRBV4-1 to TRBJ2-7; unclear D gene. The sample consisted of PBMCs. The receptor was derived from a woman aged 25 to 39 in good health and CMV-seropositive. DNA of the CDR3: TGCGCCAGCAGCCAAACAGACTACGAGCAGTACTTC. Translation gives CASSQTDYEQYF.